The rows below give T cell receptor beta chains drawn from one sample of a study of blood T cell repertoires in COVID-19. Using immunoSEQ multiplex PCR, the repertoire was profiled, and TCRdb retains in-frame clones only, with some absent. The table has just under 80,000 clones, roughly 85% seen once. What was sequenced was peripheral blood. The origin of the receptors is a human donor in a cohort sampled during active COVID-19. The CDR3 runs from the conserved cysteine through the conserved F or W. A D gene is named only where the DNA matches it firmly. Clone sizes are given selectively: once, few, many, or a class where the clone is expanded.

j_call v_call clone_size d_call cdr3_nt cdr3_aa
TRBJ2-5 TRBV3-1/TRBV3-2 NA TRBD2 TGTGCCAGCAGCCTAGTTTTAGCGGGAGGGCCAGAGCAAGAGACCCAGTACTTC CASSLVLAGGPEQETQYF
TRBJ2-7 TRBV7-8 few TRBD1 TGTGCCAGCAGCCCGGGACAGGGGATCGGGTTTGGGGTCGAGCAGTACTTC CASSPGQGIGFGVEQYF
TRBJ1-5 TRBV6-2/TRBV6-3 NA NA TGTGCCAGCAGTTACGGGCTAAATCAGCCCCAGCATTTT CASSYGLNQPQHF
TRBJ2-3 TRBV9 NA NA TGTGCCAGCAGCGTAATCTCAGATACGCAGTATTTT CASSVISDTQYF
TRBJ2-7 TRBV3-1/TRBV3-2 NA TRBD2 TGTGCCAGCAGCCAATACGGGAGCGGGGGGGCCCTGGAGCAGTACTTC CASSQYGSGGALEQYF
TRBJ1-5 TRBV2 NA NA TGTGCCAGCAGTATGGACGGGAGAGGCAATCAGCCCCAGCATTTT CASSMDGRGNQPQHF
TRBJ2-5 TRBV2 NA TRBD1 TGTGCCAGCACCACAGGGGGAGGAGAGACCCAGTACTTC CASTTGGGETQYF
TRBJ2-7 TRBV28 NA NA TGTGCCAGCAGTTTATACTTCCAGGGTAACTTTTACGAGCAGTACTTC CASSLYFQGNFYEQYF
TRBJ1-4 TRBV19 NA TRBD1 TGTGCCAGTACCAACCGAAGAGGACAGGGCGCAACTAATGAAAAACTGTTTTTT CASTNRRGQGATNEKLFF
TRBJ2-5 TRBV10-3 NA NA TGTGCCATCAGTGGGACGGGAACGGAGACCCAGTACTTC CAISGTGTETQYF
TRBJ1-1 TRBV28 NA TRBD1 TGTGCCAGCAGTTTGACAGGGGTTGCTGAAGCTTTCTTT CASSLTGVAEAFF
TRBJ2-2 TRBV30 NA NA TGTGCCTGGAGTGTACGGGTTGACACCGGGGAGCTGTTTTTT CAWSVRVDTGELFF
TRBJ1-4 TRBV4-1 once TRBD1 TGCGCCAGCAGCCAAGGGACAGGTCGGCTGTTTTTT CASSQGTGRLFF
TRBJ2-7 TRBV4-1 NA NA TGCGCCAGAGTCCCGGGCAGGGGGGAGTACGAGCAGTACTTC CARVPGRGEYEQYF
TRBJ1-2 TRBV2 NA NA TGTGCCAGCAGTGAGAAGCAACAGGGTGATGGCTACACCTTC CASSEKQQGDGYTF
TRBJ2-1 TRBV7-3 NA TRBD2 TGTGCCAGCAGCTTATGGGGAGGGAGCTCCTACAATGAGCAGTTCTTC CASSLWGGSSYNEQFF
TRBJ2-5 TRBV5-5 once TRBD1 TGTGCCAGCAGCTGGACGACAGGGGTGGAGACCCAGTACTTC CASSWTTGVETQYF
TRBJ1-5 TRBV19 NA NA TGTGCCAGTAGTATACGGGGAAATAGCAATCAGCCCCAGCATTTT CASSIRGNSNQPQHF
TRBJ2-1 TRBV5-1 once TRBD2 TGCGCCAGCAGCTTTTTTAGCGGGGGCTCCTACAATGAGCAGTTCTTC CASSFFSGGSYNEQFF
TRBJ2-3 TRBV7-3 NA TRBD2 TGTGCCAGCAGCTTAACGCCCAGCGGGGGGGATGATACGCAGTATTTT CASSLTPSGGDDTQYF
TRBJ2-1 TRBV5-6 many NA TGTGCCAGCAGTTTAGGGGCAGGTGAGCAGTTCTTC CASSLGAGEQFF
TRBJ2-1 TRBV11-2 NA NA TGTGCCAGCAGCTTTGGGAGCTCCTACAATGAGCAGTTCTTC CASSFGSSYNEQFF
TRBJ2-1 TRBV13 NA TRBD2 TGTGCCAGCAGACCCCAGCGGGAGACCTACAATGAGCAGTTCTTC CASRPQRETYNEQFF
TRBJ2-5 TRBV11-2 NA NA TGTGCCAGCAGCTTTGGCTCGCAAGAGACCCAGTACTTC CASSFGSQETQYF